This entry features one T cell receptor (beta chain) sequence. Per the germline V gene, CDR1 is SGHDN and CDR2 is FVKESK. CDR3 size: 17 residues. V dropped 4 bases and J dropped 6; count of bases not matched to a gene: 10. This specimen comes from a study of CD8+ T cells in alopecia areata. Extracted RNA was reverse transcribed into cDNA, the sequencing template. Method: immunoSEQ multiplex PCR; TCRdb's copy keeps in-frame clones and lacks some. The sample lists more than 200,000 clones, 67% occurring once. V is TRBV14 and J is TRBJ2-1; 12 bases agree with TRBD2. Sequences were derived from CD4+ T cells sorted from blood, sampled at week 0. This clonotype was obtained from a human donor with alopecia areata. The CDR3 reads CASSLTKTSGGFNEQFF. Here the CDR3 DNA reads TGTGCCAGCAGCCTCACTAAGACTAGCGGGGGATTCAATGAGCAGTTCTTC.